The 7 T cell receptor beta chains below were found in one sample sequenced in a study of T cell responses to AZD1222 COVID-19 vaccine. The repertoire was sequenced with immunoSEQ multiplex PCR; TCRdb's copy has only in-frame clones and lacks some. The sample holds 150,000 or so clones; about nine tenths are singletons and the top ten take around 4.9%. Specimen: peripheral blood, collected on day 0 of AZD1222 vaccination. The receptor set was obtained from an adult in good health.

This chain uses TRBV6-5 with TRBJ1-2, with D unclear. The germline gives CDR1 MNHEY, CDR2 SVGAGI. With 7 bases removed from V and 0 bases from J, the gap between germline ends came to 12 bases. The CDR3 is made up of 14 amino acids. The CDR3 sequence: CASMGSPANYGYTF. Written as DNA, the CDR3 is TGTGCCAGCATGGGCAGCCCAGCTAACTATGGCTACACCTTC.

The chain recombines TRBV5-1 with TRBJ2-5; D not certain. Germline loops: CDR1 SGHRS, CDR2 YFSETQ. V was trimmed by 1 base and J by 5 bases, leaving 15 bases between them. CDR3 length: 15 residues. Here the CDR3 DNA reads TGCGCCAGCAGCTTGTTCGCGGAGATAAGGGAGACCCAGTACTTC. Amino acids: CASSLFAEIRETQYF. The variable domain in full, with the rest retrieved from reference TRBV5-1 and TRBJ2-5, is KAGVTQTPRYLIKTRGQQVTLSCSPISGHRSVSWYQQTPGQGLQFLFEYFSETQRNKGNFPGRFSGRQFSNSRSEMNVSTLELGDSALYLCASSLFAEIRETQYFGPGTRLLVL.

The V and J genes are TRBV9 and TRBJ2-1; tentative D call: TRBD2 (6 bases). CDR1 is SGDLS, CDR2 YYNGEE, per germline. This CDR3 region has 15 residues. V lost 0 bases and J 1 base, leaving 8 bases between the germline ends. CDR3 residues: CASSVVGRSYNEQFF. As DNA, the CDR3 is TGTGCCAGCAGCGTAGTGGGGAGGTCCTACAATGAGCAGTTCTTC.

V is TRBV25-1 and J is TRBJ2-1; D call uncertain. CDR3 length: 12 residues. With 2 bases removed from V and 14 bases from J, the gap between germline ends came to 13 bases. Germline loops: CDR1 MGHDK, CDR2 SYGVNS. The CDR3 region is CASSEATTLKFF. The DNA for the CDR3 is TGTGCCAGCAGTGAAGCGACCACACTGAAGTTCTTC. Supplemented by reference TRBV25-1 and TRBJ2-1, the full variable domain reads EADIYQTPRYLVIGTGKKITLECSQTMGHDKMYWYQQDPGMELHLIHYSYGVNSTEKGDLSSESTVSRIRTEHFPLTLESARPSHTSQYLCASSEATTLKFFGPGTRLTVL.

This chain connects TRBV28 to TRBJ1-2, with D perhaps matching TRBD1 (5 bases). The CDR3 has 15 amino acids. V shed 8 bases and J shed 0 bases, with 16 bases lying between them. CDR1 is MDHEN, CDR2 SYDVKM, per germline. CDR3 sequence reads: CASETVPPANYGYTF. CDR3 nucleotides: TGTGCCAGCGAGACAGTCCCACCAGCTAACTATGGCTACACCTTC.

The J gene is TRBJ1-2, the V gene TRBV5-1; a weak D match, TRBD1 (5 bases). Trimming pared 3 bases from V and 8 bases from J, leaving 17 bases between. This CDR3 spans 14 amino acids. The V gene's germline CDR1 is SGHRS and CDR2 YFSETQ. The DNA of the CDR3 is TGCGCCAGCAGCTCGGGGCGGGACTTGGGCGGCTACACCTTC. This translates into CASSSGRDLGGYTF. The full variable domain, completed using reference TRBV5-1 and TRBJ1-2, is KAGVTQTPRYLIKTRGQQVTLSCSPISGHRSVSWYQQTPGQGLQFLFEYFSETQRNKGNFPGRFSGRQFSNSRSEMNVSTLELGDSALYLCASSSGRDLGGYTFGSGTRLTVV.

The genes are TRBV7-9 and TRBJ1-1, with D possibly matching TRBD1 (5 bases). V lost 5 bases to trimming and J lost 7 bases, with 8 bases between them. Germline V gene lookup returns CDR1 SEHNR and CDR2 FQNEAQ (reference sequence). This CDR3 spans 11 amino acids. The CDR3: CASSPRGEAFF. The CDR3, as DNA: TGTGCCAGCAGCCCTAGGGGTGAAGCTTTCTTT. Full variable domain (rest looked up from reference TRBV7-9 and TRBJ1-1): DTGVSQNPRHKITKRGQNVTFRCDPISEHNRLYWYRQTLGQGPEFLTYFQNEAQLEKSRLLSDRFSAERPKGSFSTLEIQRTEQGDSAMYLCASSPRGEAFFGQGTRLTVV.